This record concerns one T cell receptor beta chain sequence. Antigen: not known. The data belong to a study of CD8+ T cells in alopecia areata. Using a FACSAria, the CD4+ and CD8+ T cells were sorted from the PBMCs. Following RNA extraction, reverse transcription yielded cDNA that acted as the sequencing template. The protocol was immunoSEQ multiplex PCR, while the TCRdb copy is restricted to in-frame clones and leaves out a portion. The sample yields some 82,000 clones, about 51% seen once. Broader study findings: Mice showed TCR sharing more clearly than patients did, possibly owing to HLA. Affected lesional scalp, above all in alopecia totalis/universalis, was more clonal than normal scalp.

This CDR3 has 14 residues. J lost 8 bases, V lost 2 bases, and 7 bases had no gene match. Per the germline V gene, CDR1 is MNHEY and CDR2 is SMNVEV (reference sequence). This sequence originates from a human donor with alopecia areata. The sample taken for sequencing was NKG2D-high CD8+ T cells sorted from blood. V is TRBV27 and J is TRBJ1-2; TRBD1 agrees at 8 bases. As DNA, the CDR3 is TGTGCCAGCAGTTTAATGGGCAGGGGGCAAGGCTACACCTTC. This codes for CASSLMGRGQGYTF.